The present T cell receptor beta chain was sequenced within a study of blood T cell repertoires in COVID-19. The wider study: Sample material is recorded as cDNA or gDNA derived from T cells, B-cell-depleted T cells, or PBMCs.

Germline V gives CDR1 KGHDR, CDR2 SFDVKD. This CDR3 contains 17 residues. With V trimmed by 4 bases and J by 1 base, 5 bases remained unmatched. Source study methods: Reference gene primer amplification in the assay estimated nucleated cell counts. Assay used: immunoSEQ multiplex PCR; TCRdb lists only in-frame clones, some missing. Clone size and the V and J calls come from that table; the DNA yielded D and trimming. The sample yields approximately 340,000 clones, 87% seen once. This clone was seen many times. The receptor was derived from a man under 40 with COVID-19, enrolled during active disease. V is TRBV24-1 and J is TRBJ2-4; TRBD1 matches at 11 bases. The sequencing sample was made of peripheral blood. The CDR3 DNA follows: TGTGCCACCAGTGAGCCAGGACAGGGGGCCGCCAAAAACATTCAGTACTTC. Translating gives CATSEPGQGAAKNIQYF.